The 31 T cell receptor beta chains given below trace back to one sample, sequenced in a study of T cells in Graves' hyperthyroidism and ophthalmopathy. It was RNA transcripts that yielded the amplified TCR beta CDR3 regions. First-round RT-PCR with HTBI primers amplified the TCR CDR3 region. One entry per CDR3 protein results from TCRdb running MiXCR on the multiplex PCR reads. The table shows roughly 400,000 distinct CDR3 sequences, with over 11% occurring only once. The sequenced sample consisted of blood. These receptors were taken from a man aged 50-59 years with Graves' ophthalmopathy.

At least ten counts were recorded for this clonotype. The V and J genes are TRBV12-3 or TRBV12-4 and TRBJ1-1, with D possibly TRBD1 on 6 matching bases. This CDR3 region has 13 residues. The germline V and J ends were trimmed by 3 bases and 6 bases, with 11 bases remaining between them. The CDR3 here is CASSLGAGAEAFF. The CDR3 DNA sequence: TGTGCCAGCAGTTTGGGGGCGGGAGCTGAAGCTTTCTTT.

This clonotype showed up many times. The chain has TRBV9 and TRBJ2-1; 15 bases are a match to TRBD2. CDR3 length: 15 amino acids. CDR1 is SGDLS and CDR2 is YYNGEE in the germline V gene. V was pared by 3 bases and J by 10 bases, with 5 bases of the junction left unmatched. The CDR3 DNA reads TGTGCCAGCAGCGGCGGACTAGCGGGAGGGGCCGAGCAGTTCTTC. It translates to CASSGGLAGGAEQFF.

This rearrangement joins TRBV9 to TRBJ1-6; D gene unclear. The V and J ends lost 0 bases and 10 bases respectively, with 11 bases between them. CDR3 size: 14 residues. Germline lookup yields CDR1 SGDLS and CDR2 YYNGEE. CDR3 residues: CASSVGQIGSPLHF. CDR3 DNA: TGTGCCAGCAGCGTAGGGCAAATTGGCTCACCCCTCCACTTT.

This clonotype was counted at least ten times. CDR3 sequence reads: CASSWDTGEQYF. Here the CDR3 DNA reads TGTGCCAGCAGCTGGGACACAGGGGAGCAGTACTTC. This rearrangement joins TRBV7-9 to TRBJ2-7; TRBD1 might be the D (6 bases). CDR1 is SEHNR, CDR2 FQNEAQ, per germline (reference sequence). This CDR3 region has 12 residues. V shed 4 bases and J shed 7 bases, with 11 bases lying between them.

This clonotype appeared a few times. V usage is TRBV2 and J usage is TRBJ2-1; D perhaps matches TRBD1 (6 bases). V was trimmed by 3 bases and J by 4 bases, leaving 10 bases between them. The V gene's germline CDR1 is SNHLY and CDR2 FYNNEI. This CDR3 is 14 amino acids long. The CDR3 is CASSDQGTYNEQFF. The CDR3 DNA reads as TGTGCCAGCAGTGATCAGGGGACGTACAATGAGCAGTTCTTC.

Notes on this clonotype: A much more abundant neighbour one base away suggests this may be a read error. The chain links TRBV7-8 to TRBJ2-1, with 9 bases that match TRBD2. V shed 5 bases, J shed 6 bases, and the junction held 8 bases outside the gene matches. The CDR3 extends over 15 amino acids. The germline gives CDR1 SGHVS, CDR2 FQNEAQ. The CDR3 sequence is CASSLFSGSANEQFF. In DNA form, the CDR3 reads TGTGCCAGCAGCCTCTTTAGCGGGAGCGCCAATGAGCAGTTCTTC. Combining the CDR3 with reference TRBV7-8 and TRBJ2-1 gives the whole variable domain GAGVSQSPRYKVAKRGQDVALRCDPISGHVSLFWYQQALGQGPEFLTYFQNEAQLDKSGLPSDRFFAERPEGSVSTLKIQRTQQEDSAVYLCASSLFSGSANEQFFGPGTRLTVL.

J is TRBJ2-7 and V is TRBV29-1, with 9 nucleotides matching TRBD2. After removal of 5 bases from V and 6 bases from J, the junction contained 5 bases not matched to a gene. This CDR3 spans 12 amino acids. Germline V lookup: CDR1 SQVTM, CDR2 ANQGSEA. The CDR3 loop is CSVRAGGSEQYF. The CDR3 nucleotides read TGCAGCGTTCGAGCGGGAGGTTCCGAGCAGTACTTC.

This clonotype was counted a few times. The chain recombines TRBV12-3 or TRBV12-4 with TRBJ2-4; a weak D match, TRBD1 (7 bases). Trimming pared 5 bases from V and 7 bases from J, leaving 18 bases between. The CDR3 loop spans 15 amino acids. The CDR3 spells CASSPQGTGSNIQYF. CDR3 nucleotides: TGTGCCAGCAGTCCACAGGGGACTGGCTCTAACATTCAGTACTTC.

V is TRBV19 and J is TRBJ2-3, with 9 bases fitting TRBD2. The ends lost 6 bases at V and 2 bases at J; junction bases unmatched: 9. The CDR3 covers 16 residues. The V gene's germline CDR1 is LNHDA and CDR2 SQIVND (reference sequence). CDR3 sequence: CASRGFSGGLTDTQYF. The CDR3 DNA reads TGTGCCAGTAGGGGCTTTAGCGGGGGCCTCACAGATACGCAGTATTTT.

Many counts were recorded for this clonotype. This chain links TRBV11-1 with TRBJ2-5; 8 bases align to TRBD2. Trimming removed 5 bases from V and 5 bases from J; junction bases left unmatched: 16. The germline V gene encodes CDR1 SGHAT and CDR2 FQDESV (reference sequence). The CDR3 consists of 17 residues. The CDR3 loop is CASSPTVASGSHETQYF. The CDR3 DNA follows: TGTGCCAGCAGCCCGACAGTCGCGAGCGGGAGTCACGAGACCCAGTACTTC.

This clonotype was recorded at least ten times. The rearrangement uses TRBV20-1 and TRBJ2-7; D is unresolved. The CDR3 sequence is 14 residues long. V was pared by 3 bases and J by 6 bases, with 18 bases between. CDR1 is DFQATT and CDR2 is SNEGSKA in the germline V gene (reference sequence). CDR3 sequence: CSASPLGQSPEQYF. Here the CDR3 DNA reads TGCAGTGCTAGCCCTCTCGGGCAAAGCCCCGAGCAGTACTTC.

This clonotype has ten or more counts. The chain's CDR3 is CASSFPAGASGSFTDTQYF. Written as DNA, the CDR3 is TGTGCCAGCAGTTTCCCCGCGGGGGCTAGCGGGAGTTTCACAGATACGCAGTATTTT. The chain uses TRBV28 and TRBJ2-3, with 10 bases lining up with TRBD2. This CDR3 is 19 amino acids long. Germline assignment: CDR1 MDHEN and CDR2 SYDVKM. V gave up 3 bases and J gave up 2 bases; unmatched junction bases: 14.

This clonotype was recorded at least ten times. J is TRBJ2-2 and V is TRBV11-3, with a weak D call TRBD2 (5 bases). The V and J ends lost 5 bases and 5 bases respectively, with 18 bases between them. Germline CDR1 reads SGHNT; CDR2 reads YENEEA. CDR3 length: 16 residues. In DNA, the CDR3 is TGTGCCAGCAGCCGATCCGGGATAGCGCGAACCGGGGAGCTGTTTTTT. Translation: CASSRSGIARTGELFF.

This clonotype was observed a handful of times. This chain's CDR3 is CASSYSPGAETQYF. CDR3 DNA: TGTGCCAGCAGTTACTCGCCGGGGGCTGAGACCCAGTACTTC. The chain carries TRBV6-5 and TRBJ2-5; D might be TRBD1 or TRBD2, each matching 6 bases. The CDR3 length is 14 residues. Germline lookup yields CDR1 MNHEY and CDR2 SVGAGI. V was clipped by 0 bases and J by 5 bases, with 10 bases between them.

The gene calls are TRBV6-1 and TRBJ2-3; the match to TRBD2 covers 8 bases. Per the germline V gene, CDR1 is MNHNS and CDR2 is SASEGT. V trimming: 7 bases; J trimming: 2 bases; junction bases outside the gene matches: 11. The CDR3 extends over 16 amino acids. CDR3 sequence: CASIITASGYTDTQYF. The CDR3 DNA is TGTGCCAGCATTATTACGGCTAGCGGGTACACAGATACGCAGTATTTT.

This clonotype appeared many times. The rearrangement joins TRBV3-1 to TRBJ2-1, with D perhaps matching TRBD2 (5 bases). V was trimmed by 0 bases and J by 2 bases, leaving 23 bases between them. In germline, CDR1 is LGHDT, CDR2 YNNKEL (reference sequence). The CDR3 totals 20 residues. This chain's CDR3 is CASSQDATDEGTTPYNEQFF. CDR3 in DNA: TGTGCCAGCAGCCAAGATGCCACCGATGAGGGCACCACCCCCTACAATGAGCAGTTCTTC.

This clonotype showed up many times. CDR3 DNA sequence: TGTGCCAGCAGCTACCGACTAGCGGGGAGCACAGATACGCAGTATTTT. Translated: CASSYRLAGSTDTQYF. The chain uses TRBV11-3 and TRBJ2-3, with TRBD2 matching over 11 bases. The CDR3 length is 16 residues. With 4 bases clipped from V and 0 bases from J, the junction kept 3 bases outside the gene matches. Germline values: CDR1 SGHNT, CDR2 YENEEA.

The chain links TRBV12-3 or TRBV12-4 to TRBJ1-1; D possibly corresponds to TRBD1 (6 bases). Deletions cut 6 bases from V and 4 bases from J, with 18 bases between. The CDR3 is 15 residues long. The CDR3 region is CASREATGFGTEAFF. The CDR3 DNA reads TGTGCCAGCAGGGAAGCAACAGGGTTCGGCACTGAAGCTTTCTTT.

The CDR3 spells CASSLAGGLAVREQYF. CDR3 bases: TGCGCCAGCAGCTTGGCCGGGGGACTAGCGGTGCGCGAGCAGTACTTC. This chain connects TRBV5-1 to TRBJ2-7; 11 nucleotides match TRBD2. The CDR3 totals 16 residues. Per the germline V gene, CDR1 is SGHRS and CDR2 is YFSETQ. After removal of 0 bases from V and 6 bases from J, the junction contained 8 bases not matched to a gene.

This clonotype came up many times. The V gene is TRBV20-1, the J gene TRBJ1-2, with D possibly TRBD1 on 6 matching bases. The CDR3 covers 13 residues. CDR1 and CDR2 from the germline V gene are DFQATT and SNEGSKA (reference sequence). The V and J ends lost 4 bases and 4 bases respectively, with 13 bases between them. CDR3 nucleotide sequence: TGCAGTGCTAATAACAGGGTGCTCTATGGCTACACCTTC. This encodes CSANNRVLYGYTF.

The chain employs TRBV14 and TRBJ2-3; no reliable D call. Deletions cut 5 bases from V and 1 base from J, with 10 bases between. Germline V gene data show CDR1 as SGHDN and CDR2 as FVKESK. The CDR3 runs to 14 residues. This CDR3 is CASSWVPGTDTQYF. CDR3 coding DNA: TGTGCCAGCAGCTGGGTCCCCGGCACAGATACGCAGTATTTT.

This clonotype came up a few times. The chain uses TRBV28 and TRBJ2-2; 7 bases are a match to TRBD2. This CDR3 contains 15 residues. Germline V CDR1 and CDR2: MDHEN, SYDVKM. With V trimmed by 6 bases and J by 4 bases, 8 bases remained unmatched. The CDR3 reads CASSRGGSGTGELFF. The CDR3, as DNA: TGTGCCAGCAGCCGGGGCGGGAGTGGCACCGGGGAGCTGTTTTTT.

The sample holds a few counts of this clonotype. Written as DNA, the CDR3 is TGTGCCAGTAGTATCGGACCGGCTTTAGGGGGCTACACCTTC. The encoded protein is CASSIGPALGGYTF. The gene calls are TRBV19 and TRBJ1-2, with D hard to call. Trimming stripped 3 bases from V and 8 bases from J, with 16 bases between. The CDR3 covers 14 residues. Germline-derived CDR1 and CDR2 are LNHDA and SQIVND (reference sequence).

This clonotype was detected many times. V gene TRBV3-1 combines with J gene TRBJ2-1; unclear D gene. The CDR3 has 13 residues. CDR1 is LGHDT, CDR2 YNNKEL, per germline (reference sequence). V was clipped by 5 bases and J by 4 bases, with 9 bases between them. CDR3 nucleotides: TGTGCCAGCAGCGAATTATTATACAATGAGCAGTTCTTC. It is translated as CASSELLYNEQFF.

This clonotype was seen ten or more times. The V and J genes are TRBV12-3 or TRBV12-4 and TRBJ2-5; D is perhaps TRBD2 (6 bases). The CDR3 loop spans 14 amino acids. The V and J ends lost 7 bases and 8 bases respectively, with 20 bases between them. This chain's CDR3 is CASTPGLFKNTQYF. The CDR3 region has the DNA TGTGCCAGCACCCCGGGACTCTTCAAGAATACCCAGTACTTC.

This clonotype showed up many times. The genes are TRBV12-3 or TRBV12-4 and TRBJ2-1; D gene uncertain. This CDR3 spans 13 amino acids. V was shortened by 2 bases and J by 6 bases, with 8 bases between the two germline ends. The CDR3 sequence is CASSLTGFNEQFF. CDR3 bases: TGTGCCAGCAGTTTAACTGGGTTCAATGAGCAGTTCTTC.

This clonotype occurred many times. The gene calls are TRBV12-3 or TRBV12-4 and TRBJ1-1; D unclear. V was pared by 2 bases and J by 2 bases, with 12 bases between. The CDR3 has 15 residues. CDR3: CASSLLAGRNTEAFF. CDR3 DNA: TGTGCCAGCAGTTTACTCGCAGGACGCAACACTGAAGCTTTCTTT.

As to this clonotype: A junction end diverges from the germline sequence, so it may reflect a read error. The chain recombines TRBV2 with TRBJ2-1; D possibly corresponds to TRBD2 (5 bases). The CDR3 runs 12 residues. Germline lookup yields CDR1 SNHLY and CDR2 FYNNEI. In DNA form, the CDR3 reads TGTGCCAGCAGCTTTCGAGGGAATGGGCAGTTCTTC. Translation: CASSFRGNGQFF.

This clonotype was seen at least ten times. The J gene is TRBJ2-7, the V gene TRBV2; 9 bases match TRBD1. Looked up from germline, CDR1 is SNHLY and CDR2 is FYNNEI. The CDR3 covers 17 residues. V lost 1 base and J lost 6; bases outside the gene matches: 13. The CDR3 loop reads CASSEGHWGQGLGEQYF. In DNA, the CDR3 is TGTGCCAGCAGTGAAGGCCATTGGGGACAGGGTTTAGGCGAGCAGTACTTC.

This clonotype was seen many times. The chain carries TRBV27 and TRBJ2-1; TRBD2 aligns across 9 bases. With V trimmed by 9 bases and J by 2 bases, 5 bases remained unmatched. CDR3 length: 14 amino acids. Germline V gene lookup returns CDR1 MNHEY and CDR2 SMNVEV (reference sequence). CDR3 bases: TGTGCCAGTACCTCTAGCGGGGCCTACAATGAGCAGTTCTTC. Amino acids: CASTSSGAYNEQFF.

The V call is TRBV19, the J call TRBJ1-1, with unresolved D. V shed 1 base and J shed 1 base, with 4 bases lying between them. Germline V gene data show CDR1 as LNHDA and CDR2 as SQIVND (reference sequence). This CDR3 comprises 13 residues. For the CDR3, the DNA is TGTGCCAGTAGTATAGCCAGGAACACTGAAGCTTTCTTT. Amino acids: CASSIARNTEAFF. The full variable domain, its missing parts supplied by reference TRBV19 and TRBJ1-1, is DGGITQSPKYLFRKEGQNVTLSCEQNLNHDAMYWYRQDPGQGLRLIYYSQIVNDFQKGDIAEGYSVSREKKESFPLTVTSAQKNPTAFYLCASSIARNTEAFFGQGTRLTVV.